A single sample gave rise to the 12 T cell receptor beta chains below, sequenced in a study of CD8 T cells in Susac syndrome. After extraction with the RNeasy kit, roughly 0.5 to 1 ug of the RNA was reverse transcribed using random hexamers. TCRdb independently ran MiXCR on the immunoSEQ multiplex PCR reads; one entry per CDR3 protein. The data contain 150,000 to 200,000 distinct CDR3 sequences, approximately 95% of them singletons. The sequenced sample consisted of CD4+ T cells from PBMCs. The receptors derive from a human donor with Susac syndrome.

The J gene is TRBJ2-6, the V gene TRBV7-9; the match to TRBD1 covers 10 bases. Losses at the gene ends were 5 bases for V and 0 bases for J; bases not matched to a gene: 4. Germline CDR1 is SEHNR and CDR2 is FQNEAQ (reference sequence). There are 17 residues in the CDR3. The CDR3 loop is CASSLGQGGSGANVLTF. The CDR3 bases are TGTGCCAGCAGCCTAGGACAGGGGGGCTCTGGGGCCAACGTCCTGACTTTC.

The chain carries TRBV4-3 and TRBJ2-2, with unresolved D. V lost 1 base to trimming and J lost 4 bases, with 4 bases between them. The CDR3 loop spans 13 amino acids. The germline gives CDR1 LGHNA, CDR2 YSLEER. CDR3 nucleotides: TGCGCCAGCAGCCAAGTCAGCACCGGGGAGCTGTTTTTT. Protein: CASSQVSTGELFF.

The CDR3 nucleotides are TGCAGTGCTACAGCTTTGGTGGGGGAAGAGACCCAGTACTTC. Its translation: CSATALVGEETQYF. The genes are TRBV20-1 and TRBJ2-5; the D call may be TRBD1 or TRBD2 (5 bases each). Trimming took off 4 bases at V and 3 bases at J, with 15 bases between the two ends. Per germline, CDR1 DFQATT and CDR2 SNEGSKA (reference sequence). The CDR3 runs 14 residues.

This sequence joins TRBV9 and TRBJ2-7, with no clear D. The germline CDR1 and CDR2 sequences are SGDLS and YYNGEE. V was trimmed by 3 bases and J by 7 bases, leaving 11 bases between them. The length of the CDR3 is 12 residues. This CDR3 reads CASSGPNGEQYF. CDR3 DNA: TGTGCCAGCAGCGGCCCTAACGGAGAGCAGTACTTC.

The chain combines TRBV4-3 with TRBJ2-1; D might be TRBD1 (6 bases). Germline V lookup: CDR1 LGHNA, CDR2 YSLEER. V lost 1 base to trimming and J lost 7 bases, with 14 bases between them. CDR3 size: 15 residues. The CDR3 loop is CASSQGEGEWNEQFF. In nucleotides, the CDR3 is TGCGCCAGCAGCCAAGGAGAGGGGGAGTGGAATGAGCAGTTCTTC.

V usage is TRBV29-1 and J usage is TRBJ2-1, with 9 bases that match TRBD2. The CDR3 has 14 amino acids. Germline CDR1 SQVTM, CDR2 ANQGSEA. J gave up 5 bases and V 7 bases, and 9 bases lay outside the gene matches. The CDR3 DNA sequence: TGCAGCGCCGAAAGTGCTAGCGGGGACAATGAGCAGTTCTTC. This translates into CSAESASGDNEQFF.

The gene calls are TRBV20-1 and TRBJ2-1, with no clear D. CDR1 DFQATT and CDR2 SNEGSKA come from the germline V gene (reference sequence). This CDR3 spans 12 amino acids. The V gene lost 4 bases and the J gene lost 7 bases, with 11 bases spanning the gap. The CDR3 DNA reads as TGCAGTGCTAAATTTGGACCTAATGAGCAGTTCTTC. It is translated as CSAKFGPNEQFF.

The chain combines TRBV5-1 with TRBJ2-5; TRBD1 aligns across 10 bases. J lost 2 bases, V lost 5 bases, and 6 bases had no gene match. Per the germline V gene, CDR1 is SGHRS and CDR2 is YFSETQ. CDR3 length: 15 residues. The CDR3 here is CASRPMGQGQETQYF. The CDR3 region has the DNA TGCGCCAGCAGACCTATGGGACAGGGGCAAGAGACCCAGTACTTC.

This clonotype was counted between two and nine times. CDR3 residues: CASSFGTQETQYF. CDR3 sequence (DNA): TGTGCCAGCAGCTTTGGGACACAAGAGACCCAGTACTTC. The chain uses TRBV11-2 and TRBJ2-5, with TRBD1 as a possible D gene (6 bases). V lost 3 bases and J lost 2, with 7 bases in between. The germline gives CDR1 SGHAT, CDR2 FQNNGV. The CDR3 extends over 13 amino acids. The full variable domain, with the rest looked up from reference TRBV11-2 and TRBJ2-5, is EAGVAQSPRYKIIEKRQSVAFWCNPISGHATLYWYQQILGQGPKLLIQFQNNGVVDDSQLPKDRFSAERLKGVDSTLKIQPAKLEDSAVYLCASSFGTQETQYFGPGTRLLVL.

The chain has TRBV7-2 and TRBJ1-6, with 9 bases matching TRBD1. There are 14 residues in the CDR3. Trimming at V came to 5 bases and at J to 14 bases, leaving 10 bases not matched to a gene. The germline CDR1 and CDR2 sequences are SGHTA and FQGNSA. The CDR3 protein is CASSLTGTGTTLHF. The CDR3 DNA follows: TGTGCCAGCAGCCTAACCGGGACAGGGACAACCCTCCACTTT.

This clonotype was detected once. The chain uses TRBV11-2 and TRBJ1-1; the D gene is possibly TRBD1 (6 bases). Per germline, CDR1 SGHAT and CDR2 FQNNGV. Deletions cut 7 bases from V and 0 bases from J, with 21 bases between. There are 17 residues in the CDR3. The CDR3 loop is CASKVGPSGGLNTEAFF. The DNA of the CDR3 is TGTGCCAGCAAAGTCGGGCCCTCGGGGGGCTTGAACACTGAAGCTTTCTTT. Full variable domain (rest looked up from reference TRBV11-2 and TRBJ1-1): EAGVAQSPRYKIIEKRQSVAFWCNPISGHATLYWYQQILGQGPKLLIQFQNNGVVDDSQLPKDRFSAERLKGVDSTLKIQPAKLEDSAVYLCASKVGPSGGLNTEAFFGQGTRLTVV.

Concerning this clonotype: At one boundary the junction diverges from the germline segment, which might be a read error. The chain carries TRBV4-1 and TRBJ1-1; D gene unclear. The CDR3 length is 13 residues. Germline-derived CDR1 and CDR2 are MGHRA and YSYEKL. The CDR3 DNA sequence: TGCGCCAGCAGCCAAGAGCGGATCACTGGAGCTTTCTTT. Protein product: CASSQERITGAFF.